This T cell receptor beta chain is drawn from a study of sequential checkpoint blockade in melanoma. This clone was seen once. Sequencing used immunoSEQ multiplex PCR; TCRdb keeps in-frame clones, though not all of them. The sample has 26,000 or so clones; about 88% are singletons. The treatment is: randomized to nivolumab then ipilimumab (arm A) or the reverse (arm B). Patients had received no earlier DNA-damaging chemotherapy. Live CD3+CD8+ CD19− CD56− cells were sorted from PBMCs. J was trimmed by 1 base and V by 0 bases; bases with no gene match: 2. The CDR3 is 15 residues long. CDR1 is SGHRS and CDR2 is YFSETQ in the germline V gene.

The clonotype was recovered from a human donor with melanoma. The sequencing used CD8+ T cells sorted from blood (inferred from file names), collected from a patient given nivolumab and ipilimumab in sequence. The chain uses TRBV5-1 and TRBJ2-3; 7 bases line up with TRBD1. For the CDR3, the DNA is TGCGCCAGCAGCTTGGCCGGACAGGGCACAGATACGCAGTATTTT. Amino acid sequence: CASSLAGQGTDTQYF. The whole variable domain, filled in from reference TRBV5-1 and TRBJ2-3, reads KAGVTQTPRYLIKTRGQQVTLSCSPISGHRSVSWYQQTPGQGLQFLFEYFSETQRNKGNFPGRFSGRQFSNSRSEMNVSTLELGDSALYLCASSLAGQGTDTQYFGPGTRLTVL.